What follows are 8 T cell receptor beta chains derived from one specimen sequenced in a study of yellow fever vaccine responses in identical twins. TCRdb re-derived calls from the RT-PCR reads in MiXCR, one entry per CDR3 protein. Of roughly 6,900 distinct CDR3 sequences in the sample, 84% are singletons; the top ten hold around 3.4%. Material: T cells from blood (PBMCs), unsorted or a sorted subset (not recorded which), obtained before or after yellow fever vaccination (not recorded which). The receptors stem from a woman in her late teens or twenties who received the yellow fever vaccine.

This chain links TRBV11-2 with TRBJ2-3; TRBD2 matches at 7 bases. V was clipped by 4 bases and J by 6 bases; unmatched bases: 7. The CDR3 sequence is 14 residues long. Germline loops: CDR1 SGHAT, CDR2 FQNNGV. The CDR3, as DNA: TGTGCCAGCAGCTCCTATGGGGGGGTCGATACGCAGTATTTT. Its protein product is CASSSYGGVDTQYF. Variable domain in full (rest from reference TRBV11-2 and TRBJ2-3): EAGVAQSPRYKIIEKRQSVAFWCNPISGHATLYWYQQILGQGPKLLIQFQNNGVVDDSQLPKDRFSAERLKGVDSTLKIQPAKLEDSAVYLCASSSYGGVDTQYFGPGTRLTVL.

This sequence joins TRBV12-3 or TRBV12-4 and TRBJ2-5; D uncertain. The CDR3 loop spans 12 amino acids. V lost 5 bases and J 1 base, leaving 5 bases between the germline ends. This CDR3 reads CASSRLQETQYF. Written as DNA, the CDR3 is TGTGCCAGCAGTCGACTCCAAGAGACCCAGTACTTC.

V gene TRBV11-2 combines with J gene TRBJ1-2, with D hard to call. Germline V gene sequence: CDR1 SGHAT, CDR2 FQNNGV. Trimming left V 0 bases short and J 2 bases short, with 10 bases between. The CDR3 totals 15 residues. This CDR3 reads CASSLEESLNYGYTF. The DNA for the CDR3 is TGTGCCAGCAGCTTAGAGGAATCCCTGAACTATGGCTACACCTTC.

The chain uses TRBV2 and TRBJ2-3; 7 bases agree with TRBD2. The V gene end was trimmed by 11 bases and the J gene end by 0 bases; junction bases not matched to a gene: 11. The CDR3 has 15 amino acids. Germline values: CDR1 SNHLY, CDR2 FYNNEI. The CDR3 DNA is TGTGCCTTTAGCGGGTCTTTTCTTAGCACAGATACGCAGTATTTT. Protein: CAFSGSFLSTDTQYF.

V and J are TRBV15 and TRBJ2-1, with TRBD2 matching over 7 bases. Trimming removed 0 bases from V and 8 bases from J; junction bases left unmatched: 7. Germline loops: CDR1 LNHNV, CDR2 YYDKDF (reference sequence). This CDR3 spans 15 amino acids. CDR3 DNA sequence: TGTGCCACCAGCAGAGATCTCAGCGGGGCCGATGAGCAGTTCTTC. Translating gives CATSRDLSGADEQFF.

The CDR3 reads CASSQGAYEQYF. DNA of the CDR3: TGTGCCAGTTCACAGGGGGCCTACGAGCAGTACTTC. The rearrangement joins TRBV19 to TRBJ2-7, with TRBD1 matching 8 bases. Trimming cost V 8 bases and J 2 bases; bases outside gene matches: 2. From germline, CDR1 is LNHDA and CDR2 SQIVND (reference sequence). This CDR3 has 12 residues.

The V gene is TRBV11-1, the J gene TRBJ2-7; 9 bases are a match to TRBD1. CDR3 size: 14 residues. V lost 3 bases to trimming and J lost 7 bases; unmatched junction nucleotides: 7. Looked up from germline, CDR1 is SGHAT and CDR2 is FQDESV (reference sequence). Written as DNA, the CDR3 is TGTGCCAGCAGCTTCGGGACAGGGCTGGCGGAGCAGTACTTC. Residues: CASSFGTGLAEQYF.

The V call is TRBV6-2 or TRBV6-3, the J call TRBJ1-5; 9 nucleotides align to TRBD1. The junction had 7 bases not matched to a gene; V was cut back by 5 bases and J by 5 bases. This CDR3 region has 15 residues. Per the germline V gene, CDR1 is MNHEY and CDR2 is SVGEGT. The CDR3 reads CASSPGTGRDQPQHF. In DNA form, the CDR3 reads TGTGCCAGCAGTCCCGGGACAGGGAGGGATCAGCCCCAGCATTTT.